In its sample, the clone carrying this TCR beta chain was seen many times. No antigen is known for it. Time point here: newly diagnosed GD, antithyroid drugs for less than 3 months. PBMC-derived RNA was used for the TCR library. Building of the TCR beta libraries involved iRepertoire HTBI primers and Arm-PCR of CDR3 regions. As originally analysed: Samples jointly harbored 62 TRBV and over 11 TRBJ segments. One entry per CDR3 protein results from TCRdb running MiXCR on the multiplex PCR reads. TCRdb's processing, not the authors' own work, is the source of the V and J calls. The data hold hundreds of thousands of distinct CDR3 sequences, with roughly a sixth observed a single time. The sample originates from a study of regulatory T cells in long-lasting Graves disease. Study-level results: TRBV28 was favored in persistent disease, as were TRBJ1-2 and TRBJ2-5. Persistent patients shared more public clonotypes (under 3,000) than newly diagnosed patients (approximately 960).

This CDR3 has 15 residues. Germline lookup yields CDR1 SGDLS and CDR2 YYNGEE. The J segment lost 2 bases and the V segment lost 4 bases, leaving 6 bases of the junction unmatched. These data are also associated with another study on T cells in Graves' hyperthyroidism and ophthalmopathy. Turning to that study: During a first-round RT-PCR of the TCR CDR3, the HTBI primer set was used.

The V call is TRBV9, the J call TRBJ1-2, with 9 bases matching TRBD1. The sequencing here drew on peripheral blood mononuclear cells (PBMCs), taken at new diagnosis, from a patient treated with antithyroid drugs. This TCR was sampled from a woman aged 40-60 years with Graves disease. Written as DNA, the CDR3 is TGTGCCAGCAGCCCGTACAGGGGGCGCAACTATGGCTACACCTTC. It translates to CASSPYRGRNYGYTF.